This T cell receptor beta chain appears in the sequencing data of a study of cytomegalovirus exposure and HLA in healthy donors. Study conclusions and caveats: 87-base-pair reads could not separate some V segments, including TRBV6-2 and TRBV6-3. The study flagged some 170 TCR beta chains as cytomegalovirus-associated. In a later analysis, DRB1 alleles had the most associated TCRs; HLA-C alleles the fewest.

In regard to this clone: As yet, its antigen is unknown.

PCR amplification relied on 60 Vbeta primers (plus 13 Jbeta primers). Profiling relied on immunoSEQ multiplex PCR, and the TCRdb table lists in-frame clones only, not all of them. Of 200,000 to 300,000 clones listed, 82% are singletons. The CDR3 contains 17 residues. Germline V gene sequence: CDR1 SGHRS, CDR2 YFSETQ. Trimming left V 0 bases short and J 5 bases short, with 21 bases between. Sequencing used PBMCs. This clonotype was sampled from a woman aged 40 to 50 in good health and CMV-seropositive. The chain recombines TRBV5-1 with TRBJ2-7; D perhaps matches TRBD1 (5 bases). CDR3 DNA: TGCGCCAGCAGCTTGGCGACAACCAGGGTAAGTACCAACGAGCAGTACTTC. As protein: CASSLATTRVSTNEQYF. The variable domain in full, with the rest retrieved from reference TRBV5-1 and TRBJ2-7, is KAGVTQTPRYLIKTRGQQVTLSCSPISGHRSVSWYQQTPGQGLQFLFEYFSETQRNKGNFPGRFSGRQFSNSRSEMNVSTLELGDSALYLCASSLATTRVSTNEQYFGPGTRLTVT.